This T cell receptor (beta chain) was found in a study of blood T cells in healthy people across ages. Findings and limits, study-wide: A conclusive naive versus antigen-experienced comparison was prevented by the unsorted PBMCs. Nothing was known about donor CMV status, and this possibly confounded expanded clonotype changes. More naive CD4+ cells and higher diversity marked long-lived donors relative to aged donors.

For this clonotype: Its matching antigen is unknown.

Primed by a sample-barcoded 5' primer and a J-beta primer mix, a second PCR proceeded for about 6 to 11 cycles. TCRdb ran MiXCR on the 5' RACE reads and lists one entry per CDR3 protein. The sample shows more than 800,000 distinct CDR3 sequences, around 28% of them seen only once. The CDR3 contains 15 residues. V lost 5 bases and J 4 bases, leaving 15 bases between the germline ends. CDR1 SGHTA and CDR2 FQGNSA come from the germline V gene. The source of this sequence is a woman older than 75 in good health. The sequencing input was blood. The chain has TRBV7-2 and TRBJ1-3; D perhaps matches TRBD1 (6 bases). The CDR3 here is CASSQAWGAGNTIYF. CDR3 coding DNA: TGTGCCAGCAGCCAGGCTTGGGGGGCGGGAAACACCATATATTTT.